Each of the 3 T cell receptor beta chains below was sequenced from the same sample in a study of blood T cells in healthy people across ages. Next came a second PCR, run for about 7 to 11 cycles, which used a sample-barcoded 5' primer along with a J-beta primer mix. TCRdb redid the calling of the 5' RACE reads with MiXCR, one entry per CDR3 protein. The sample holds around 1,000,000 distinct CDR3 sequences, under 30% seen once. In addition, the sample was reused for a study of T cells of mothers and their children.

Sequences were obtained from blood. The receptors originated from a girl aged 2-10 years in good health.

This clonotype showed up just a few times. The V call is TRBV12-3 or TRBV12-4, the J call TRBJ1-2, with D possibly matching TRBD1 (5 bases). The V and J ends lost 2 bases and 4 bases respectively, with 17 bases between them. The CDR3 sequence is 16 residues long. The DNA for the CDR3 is TGTGCCAGCAGTTTAAGGGAGATATGGGGGGGCTATGGCTACACCTTC. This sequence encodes CASSLREIWGGYGYTF.

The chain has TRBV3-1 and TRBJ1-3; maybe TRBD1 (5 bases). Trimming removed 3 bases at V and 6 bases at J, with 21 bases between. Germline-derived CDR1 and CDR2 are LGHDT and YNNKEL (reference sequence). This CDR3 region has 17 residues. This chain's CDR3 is CASSQGRRLSGENTIYF. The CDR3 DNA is TGTGCCAGCAGCCAGGGACGAAGGCTATCTGGCGAAAACACCATATATTTT.

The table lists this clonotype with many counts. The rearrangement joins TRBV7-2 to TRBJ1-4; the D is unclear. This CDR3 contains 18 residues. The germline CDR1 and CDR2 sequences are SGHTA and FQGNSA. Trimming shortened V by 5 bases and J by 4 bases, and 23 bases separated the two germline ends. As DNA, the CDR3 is TGTGCCAGCAGCCTGGGCAGGACTACATCGGGCGGTAATGAAAAACTGTTTTTT. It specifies CASSLGRTTSGGNEKLFF.